A selection of T cell receptor beta chains follows, all from one sample in a study of regulatory T cells in long-lasting Graves disease. TCRdb reprocessed the multiplex PCR reads via MiXCR and lists one record per CDR3 protein. The sample yields fewer than 400,000 distinct CDR3 sequences, over 15% seen once. The sample was peripheral blood mononuclear cells (PBMCs), taken at new diagnosis, from a patient treated with antithyroid drugs. Receptor source: a female donor with Graves disease. The CDR3 runs from the conserved cysteine through the conserved F or W. The D gene is left open where the match is weak. For some rows the clone size is stated as once, few or many, or as a class when expanded; others skip it.

d_gene,v_gene,j_gene,abundance,CDR3nt,CDR3aa
TRBD1,TRBV19,TRBJ1-2,many,TGTGCCAGTGGGGACAGCCTCTACACCTTC,CASGDSLYTF
TRBD1,TRBV2,TRBJ2-1,.,TGTGCCAGCAGCCTCCGACAGGGGATTCGGGTTGAGCAGTTCTTC,CASSLRQGIRVEQFF
.,TRBV12-3/TRBV12-4,TRBJ2-3,many,TGTGCCAGCAGTGCCAACTTCAATACGCAGTATTTT,CASSANFNTQYF
TRBD1,TRBV6-1,TRBJ1-2,.,TGTGCCAGCAGGACAGGGGGGGGCTACACCTTC,CASRTGGGYTF
.,TRBV9,TRBJ1-1,many,TGTGCCAGCAGCGTAGAACCTATGAACACTGAAGCTTTCTTT,CASSVEPMNTEAFF
.,TRBV28,TRBJ1-4,.,TGTGCCAGCAGTTTCGAGGGCGAAATTTCTGAAAAACTGTTTTTT,CASSFEGEISEKLFF
TRBD1,TRBV13,TRBJ1-1,.,TGTGCCAGCAGCTCAAAACAGGGGGTGAACACTGAAGCTTTCTTT,CASSSKQGVNTEAFF
.,TRBV10-3,TRBJ1-1,many,TGTGCCATCAGTGAGTCTTTAGCCGAGGGCAGCAACACTGAAGCTTTCTTT,CAISESLAEGSNTEAFF
.,TRBV6-5,TRBJ1-2,many,TGTGCCAGCAGTTCAACCGGGTACTATGGCTACACCTTC,CASSSTGYYGYTF
TRBD1,TRBV5-4,TRBJ1-2,.,TGTGCCAGCAGCTTGGCCGGGGGACAGGGGAATGGCTACACCTTC,CASSLAGGQGNGYTF
.,TRBV7-6,TRBJ2-7,many,TGTGCCAGCAGCTTAGAACAGGGCGACGAGCAGTACTTC,CASSLEQGDEQYF
.,TRBV30,TRBJ1-1,many,TGTGCCTGGAACAGAAAACCTATGAACACTGAAGCTTTCTTT,CAWNRKPMNTEAFF
.,TRBV11-3,TRBJ2-1,many,TGTGCCAGCAGCTCACTGGCGGACAATGAGCAGTTCTTC,CASSSLADNEQFF
.,TRBV5-1,TRBJ2-1,many,TGCGCCAGCAGCTTGGAGCCAGGGAGGAATGAGCAGTTCTTC,CASSLEPGRNEQFF
.,TRBV7-8,TRBJ1-2,many,TGTGCCAGCAGCTTAGTCCCAAGCTCAACCGGCGACTATGGCTACACCTTC,CASSLVPSSTGDYGYTF
.,TRBV28,TRBJ1-2,many,TGTGCCAGCAGTTTAGGTGATGGCTACACCTTC,CASSLGDGYTF
.,TRBV7-8,TRBJ2-1,many,TGTGCCAGCAGACGCGGGTCCTCCTACAATGAGCAGTTCTTC,CASRRGSSYNEQFF
TRBD2,TRBV27,TRBJ2-1,many,TGTGCCAGCAGGGGGCAGGGCGGGAGTGTGGCTTACAATGAGCAGTTCTTC,CASRGQGGSVAYNEQFF
.,TRBV19,TRBJ1-3,.,TGTGCCAGTACCATGGACAGCTCTGGAAACACCATATATTTT,CASTMDSSGNTIYF
.,TRBV27,TRBJ2-1,many,TGTGCCAGCAGTTTACGGGGAAGCTCCTACAATGAGCAGTTCTTC,CASSLRGSSYNEQFF
.,TRBV7-3,TRBJ2-7,many,TGTGCCAGCAGCTCGGGACCTCAGGGCTACGAGCAGTACTTC,CASSSGPQGYEQYF
.,TRBV28,TRBJ1-1,many,TGTGCCAGCAGACTTCCAGGGGACGGTGAAGCTTTCTTT,CASRLPGDGEAFF
.,TRBV3-1,TRBJ2-1,many,TGTGCCAGCAGCCAAGATTACGAGACGTTCTTC,CASSQDYETFF
TRBD2,TRBV20-1,TRBJ2-7,.,TGCAGTGCCAGGCCGGGACTAGCGGGAGTCATGTATGAGCAGTACTTC,CSARPGLAGVMYEQYF
TRBD2,TRBV25-1,TRBJ2-6,many,TGTGCCAGCAGTGAATCTAGCGGTGGGGCCAACGTCCTGACTTTC,CASSESSGGANVLTF
.,TRBV29-1,TRBJ2-5,many,TGCAGCGTGACCCCTAGTAGTGAGACCCAGTACTTC,CSVTPSSETQYF
.,TRBV12-3/TRBV12-4,TRBJ1-5,.,TGTGCCAGCAGTTTTGTTAAGGATGGCTTGGGACCCCAGCATTTT,CASSFVKDGLGPQHF
.,TRBV12-3/TRBV12-4,TRBJ2-2,many,TGTGCCAGCAGTTTTTTGCGTACCGGGGAGCTGTTTTTT,CASSFLRTGELFF
.,TRBV27,TRBJ2-1,.,TGTGCCAGTGGACCCGGCTCCTACAATGAGCAGTTCTTC,CASGPGSYNEQFF
.,TRBV7-3,TRBJ2-3,many,TGTGCCAGCAGCTTAATGGCTGGCGGCACAGATACGCAGTATTTT,CASSLMAGGTDTQYF
.,TRBV20-1,TRBJ2-1,many,TGCAGTGCTAGAGATCCGAGTGAGCAGTTCTTC,CSARDPSEQFF